The T cell receptor beta chain under discussion was sequenced for a study of blood T cells in healthy people across ages. CDR1 DFQATT and CDR2 SNEGSKA come from the germline V gene (reference sequence). The length of the CDR3 is 15 residues. For the second PCR, which ran for about 6 to 11 cycles, a sample-barcoded 5' primer and a J-beta primer mix were used. Every cDNA molecule bore a tag from a template-switch adaptor containing 12 random nucleotides. TCRdb reanalysed the 5' RACE reads using MiXCR and keeps one entry per CDR3 protein. The table includes some 880,000 distinct CDR3 sequences, about 36% detected once. Study results and caveats: Investigators treated diversity estimates from one million T cells as underestimates.

The donors, aged 6 to 90, were healthy Caucasians from Russia. At least ten counts were recorded for this clonotype. Its specificity is unknown. Sequencing was done on a sample of blood. This sequence was found in a man aged 18 to 35 in good health. The V call is TRBV20-1, the J call TRBJ2-7, with 12 bases fitting TRBD2. The tail of the sequence fits TRBJ2-5 better, so the J call may be wrong. In nucleotides, the CDR3 is TGCAGTGCTAGAGATAGGACTAGCGGGGCGGAGACCCAGTACTTC. It encodes CSARDRTSGAETQYF.